This TCR beta chain was identified during a study of blood T cell repertoires in COVID-19. In the study overall: Spain, Italy and the United States supplied samples that represented acute and convalescent COVID-19. PBMCs, B-cell-depleted T cells, or T cells provided the cDNA or gDNA that made up the material.

In the original processing: Cell counts per sample came from amplifying reference gene primers. Profiled with immunoSEQ multiplex PCR; TCRdb holds only in-frame clones, not every one. V and J calls plus clone size are reproduced from that table; the DNA served to infer D and trimming. Of approximately 100,000 clones listed, roughly 80% were seen once; the top ten hold 4% to 5.5%. V lost 0 bases and J 4 bases, leaving 15 bases between the germline ends. Germline CDR1 LGHNA, CDR2 YNFKEQ. CDR3 length: 16 amino acids. The TCR comes from a human donor in a cohort sampled during active or convalescent COVID-19. This rearrangement joins TRBV4-2 to TRBJ1-2; D possibly corresponds to TRBD1 (5 bases). What was sequenced was peripheral blood. CDR3 sequence (DNA): TGTGCCAGCAGCCAAGATTGGGGCAGCTCTACCTATGGCTACACCTTC. The encoded protein is CASSQDWGSSTYGYTF.